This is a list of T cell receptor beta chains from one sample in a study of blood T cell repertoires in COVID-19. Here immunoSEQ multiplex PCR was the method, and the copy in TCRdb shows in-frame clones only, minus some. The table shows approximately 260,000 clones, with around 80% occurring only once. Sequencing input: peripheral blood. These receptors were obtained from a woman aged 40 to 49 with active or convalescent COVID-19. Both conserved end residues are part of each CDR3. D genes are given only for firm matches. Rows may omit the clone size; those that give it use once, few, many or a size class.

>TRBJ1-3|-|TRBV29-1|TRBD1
TGCAGCGTTGGGTCAGGGGGCGCAGGGAACACCATATATTTT
CSVGSGGAGNTIYF
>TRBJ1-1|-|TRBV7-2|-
TGTGCCAGCAGCCCGCAGTACACTGAAGCTTTCTTT
CASSPQYTEAFF
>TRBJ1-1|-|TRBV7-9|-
TGTGCCAGCAGCTTAGGGACAGAGAACACTGAAGCTTTCTTT
CASSLGTENTEAFF
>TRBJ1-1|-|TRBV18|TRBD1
TGTGCCAGCTCACGTGAAATACAGGGGGGCAACACTGAAGCTTTCTTT
CASSREIQGGNTEAFF
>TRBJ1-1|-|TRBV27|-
TGTGCCAGCAGTTTATTGAGCCGCACTGAAGCTTTCTTT
CASSLLSRTEAFF
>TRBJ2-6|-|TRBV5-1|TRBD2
TGCGCCAGCAGCCCCGGGAGGTGGGGAGGCTCTGGGGCCAACGTCCTGACTTTC
CASSPGRWGGSGANVLTF
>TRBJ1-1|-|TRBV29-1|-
TGCAGCGTTGAAGGGGAGGGCCCTGAAGCTTTCTTT
CSVEGEGPEAFF
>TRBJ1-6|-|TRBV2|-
TGTGCCAGCACGGCCAGGGGCTATAATTCACCCCTCCACTTT
CASTARGYNSPLHF
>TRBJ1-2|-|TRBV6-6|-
TGTGCCAGCAGTTACGCCGGAGGGAGCTATGGCTACACCTTC
CASSYAGGSYGYTF
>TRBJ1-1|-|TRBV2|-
TGTGCCAGCAGTGAACGGTGGCTCAGAGGGGGCACTGAAGCTTTCTTT
CASSERWLRGGTEAFF
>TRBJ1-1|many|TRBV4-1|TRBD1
TGCGCCAGCAGCCGAGACAGGGGAACTGAAGCTTTCTTT
CASSRDRGTEAFF
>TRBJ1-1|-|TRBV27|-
TGTGCCAGCAGTTCCTACGCCATGAACACTGAAGCTTTCTTT
CASSSYAMNTEAFF
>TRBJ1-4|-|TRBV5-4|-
TGTGCCAGCAGCTTACTTTCAACTAATGAAAAACTGTTTTTT
CASSLLSTNEKLFF
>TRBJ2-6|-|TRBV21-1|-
TGTGCCAGCCGATTGACAGGGGCCCACTCTGGGGCCAACGTCCTGACTTTC
CASRLTGAHSGANVLTF
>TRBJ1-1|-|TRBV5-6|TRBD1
TGTGCCAGCAGCTTGACAGGGGCCACTAATGAAGCTTTCTTT
CASSLTGATNEAFF
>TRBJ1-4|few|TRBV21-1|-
TGTGCCAGCAGCAGTAAGACCGGGACAACTAATGAAAAACTGTTTTTT
CASSSKTGTTNEKLFF
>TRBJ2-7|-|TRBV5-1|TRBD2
TGCGCCAGCAGCTTTCAAGCGGGGGTGACCTACGAGCAGTACTTC
CASSFQAGVTYEQYF
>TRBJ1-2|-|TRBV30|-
TGTGCCATGGACGGGGGGGCAGATGGCTACACCTTC
CAMDGGADGYTF
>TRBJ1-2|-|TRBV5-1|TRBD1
TGCGCCAGCAGCTTGGGGGACAGAGACTATGGCTACACCTTC
CASSLGDRDYGYTF
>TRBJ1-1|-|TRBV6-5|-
TGTGCCAGCAGTTTGCTCGGGGGCACTGAAGCTTTCTTT
CASSLLGGTEAFF
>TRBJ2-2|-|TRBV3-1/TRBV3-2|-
TGTGCCAGCAGCCAAGGACGGACTGCGAACACCGGGGAGCTGTTTTTT
CASSQGRTANTGELFF
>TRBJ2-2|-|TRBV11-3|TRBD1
TGTGCCAGCAGCAGGACAGGGGCGGGCACCGGGGAGCTGTTTTTT
CASSRTGAGTGELFF
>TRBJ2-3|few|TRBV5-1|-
TGCGCCAGCAGCTTGAAATCGGGAACTGGCACAGATACGCAGTATTTT
CASSLKSGTGTDTQYF
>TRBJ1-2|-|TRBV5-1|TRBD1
TGCGCCAGCAGCTTATCGGGACAGGGGAACTATGGCTACACCTTC
CASSLSGQGNYGYTF
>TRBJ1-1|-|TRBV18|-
TGTGCCAGCTCACCGGTCCTCAGGAAGGTAAACACTGAAGCTTTCTTT
CASSPVLRKVNTEAFF
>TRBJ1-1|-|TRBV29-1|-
TGCAGCGTTTCGCCAGGAGGTATCTACACTGAAGCTTTCTTT
CSVSPGGIYTEAFF
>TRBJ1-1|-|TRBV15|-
TGTGCCACCAGCAGAGATACGACAACTGAAGCTTTCTTT
CATSRDTTTEAFF
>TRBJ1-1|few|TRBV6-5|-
TGTGCCGTGCTTCGGGGGGTGATGGCTTTCTTT
CAVLRGVMAFF
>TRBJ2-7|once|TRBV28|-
TGTGCCAGCTCCCCGGACAGTAACTCCTACGAGCAGTACTTC
CASSPDSNSYEQYF
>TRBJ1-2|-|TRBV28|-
TGTGCCAGCAGGACAAGGCTTCTGGATGGCTACACCTTC
CASRTRLLDGYTF
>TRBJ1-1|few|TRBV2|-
TGTGCCAGCAGACTGGACAGCCAGTTTATCTTT
CASRLDSQFIF
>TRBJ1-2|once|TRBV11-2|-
TGTGCCAGCAGCCCCAGGGTGGTGTGGGGCTACACCTTC
CASSPRVVWGYTF
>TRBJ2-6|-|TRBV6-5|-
TGTGCCAGCAGGCCCACTTGGTCTGGGGCCAACGTCCTGACTTTC
CASRPTWSGANVLTF
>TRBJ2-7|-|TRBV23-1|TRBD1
TGCGCCAGCAGTCAATGGGGCAACAGGGGCCAGGGACACGAGCAGTACTTC
CASSQWGNRGQGHEQYF
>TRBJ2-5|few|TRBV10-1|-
TGCGCCAGCAGTGCGCAGGGGGGAGAGACCCAGTACTTC
CASSAQGGETQYF
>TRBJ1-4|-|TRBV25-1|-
TGTGCCAGCAGTGAAGAGATCGGGAGAAGCGAAAAACTGTTTTTT
CASSEEIGRSEKLFF
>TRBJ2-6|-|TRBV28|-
TGTGCCAGCAGAAGGGGCGGTTCCGGGGCCAACGTCCTGACTTTC
CASRRGGSGANVLTF
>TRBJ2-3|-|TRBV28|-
TGTGCCAGCACTAGAGTCTTACGCGGAGATACGCAGTATTTT
CASTRVLRGDTQYF
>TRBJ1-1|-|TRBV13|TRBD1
TGTGCCAGCAGCCCTCGGGACAGGGGAGGGACTGAAGCTTTCTTT
CASSPRDRGGTEAFF
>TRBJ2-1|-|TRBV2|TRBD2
TGTGCCACAAAAACAAGGAGCGGGGGGGCGGATGAGCAGTTCTTC
CATKTRSGGADEQFF
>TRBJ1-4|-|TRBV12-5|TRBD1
TGTGCTAGTGGCACCGGGACAGTTAATGAAAAACTGTTTTTT
CASGTGTVNEKLFF
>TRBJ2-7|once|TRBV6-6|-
TGTGCCAGCAGTTACTCTTCCGTAGGGGAAATGTACGAGCAGTACTTC
CASSYSSVGEMYEQYF
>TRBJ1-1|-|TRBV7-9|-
TGTGCCAGCAGAATAGACAGTGAAGCTTTCTTT
CASRIDSEAFF